Each of the 32 T cell receptor beta chains below was sequenced from the same sample in a study of T-cell reconstitution after alpha-beta-depleted transplantation in children. Unique molecular identifiers featured in how the TCRbeta library was prepared. TCRdb analysed the PCR reads with MiXCR anew, one entry per CDR3 protein. The sample includes 200,000 to 300,000 distinct CDR3 sequences, approximately 12% of them seen just once. The sample here was PBMCs from the stem cell graft donor, taken from the stem cell graft. These receptors were collected from a human donor who donated a stem cell graft to a child with acute lymphoblastic leukemia.

This clonotype occurred many times. The chain links TRBV4-2 to TRBJ1-2; D not resolved. The CDR3 is 13 residues long. V gave up 0 bases and J gave up 9 bases, with 11 bases separating them. Germline V CDR1 and CDR2: LGHNA, YNFKEQ. This CDR3 reads CASSQDIGKSYTF. The CDR3 coding sequence is TGTGCCAGCAGCCAAGATATCGGGAAGAGCTACACCTTC.

This clonotype was counted at least ten times. The rearrangement uses TRBV5-5 and TRBJ1-1, with D maybe TRBD1 (6 bases). The CDR3 runs to 15 residues. The germline V gene encodes CDR1 SGHKS and CDR2 YYEKEE (reference sequence). Trimming cost V 0 bases and J 0 bases, with 9 bases left between them. For the CDR3, the DNA is TGTGCCAGCAGCTTGGAGGGGGGAATGAACACTGAAGCTTTCTTT. It translates to CASSLEGGMNTEAFF.

The chain is built from TRBV7-9 and TRBJ2-7; either TRBD1 or TRBD2 may fit D (5 bases each). The CDR3 spans 15 residues. V lost 3 bases and J lost 4, with 16 bases in between. Germline V lookup: CDR1 SEHNR, CDR2 FQNEAQ (reference sequence). In DNA, the CDR3 is TGTGCCAGCAGCTTTCACGGGACCGAGGCATACGAGCAGTACTTC. This encodes CASSFHGTEAYEQYF. Full variable domain (rest looked up from reference TRBV7-9 and TRBJ2-7): DTGVSQNPRHKITKRGQNVTFRCDPISEHNRLYWYRQTLGQGPEFLTYFQNEAQLEKSRLLSDRFSAERPKGSFSTLEIQRTEQGDSAMYLCASSFHGTEAYEQYFGPGTRLTVT.

This clonotype has a count of ten or more. The rearrangement uses TRBV6-2 or TRBV6-3 and TRBJ2-7; 8 bases are shared with TRBD1. Germline CDR1 is MNHEY and CDR2 is SVGEGT. The length of the CDR3 is 14 residues. With 4 bases clipped from V and 7 bases from J, the junction kept 9 bases outside the gene matches. This chain's CDR3 is CASSLMTGEEEQYF. The CDR3 DNA follows: TGTGCCAGCAGTTTGATGACAGGGGAGGAAGAGCAGTACTTC.

This clonotype was seen ten or more times. The rearrangement uses TRBV5-1 and TRBJ2-5; D remains unclear. From germline, CDR1 is SGHRS and CDR2 YFSETQ. CDR3 size: 12 residues. V lost 0 bases to trimming and J lost 7 bases, with 7 bases between them. CDR3 DNA: TGCGCCAGCAGCTTGGGCCACTCGACCCAGTACTTC. As protein: CASSLGHSTQYF.

This clonotype was detected many times. The chain combines TRBV7-8 with TRBJ2-7; 8 bases are a match to TRBD1. Germline-derived CDR1 and CDR2 are SGHVS and FQNEAQ. Trimming took 5 bases from V and 4 from J; bases not matched to a gene: 10. This CDR3 has 15 amino acids. The CDR3 DNA reads as TGTGCCAGCAGCCAGAGCAGGGGGCCGGGGTACGAGCAGTACTTC. This encodes CASSQSRGPGYEQYF.

This chain uses TRBV5-4 with TRBJ2-3; 9 bases are a match to TRBD2. Germline V gene lookup returns CDR1 SGHNT and CDR2 YYREEE (reference sequence). V lost 2 bases, J lost 1 base, and 11 bases stayed unmatched. The CDR3 contains 18 residues. CDR3 residues: CASSFGPSTSGRTDTQYF. Here the CDR3 DNA reads TGTGCCAGCAGCTTTGGTCCCTCTACTAGCGGGCGCACAGATACGCAGTATTTT.

The genes are TRBV27 and TRBJ1-2; TRBD1 agrees at 9 bases. The CDR3 loop spans 15 amino acids. The V gene end was trimmed by 0 bases and the J gene end by 3 bases; junction bases not matched to a gene: 2. CDR1 is MNHEY, CDR2 SMNVEV, per germline (reference sequence). CDR3 sequence reads: CASSLSGTGYYGYTF. CDR3 nucleotide sequence: TGTGCCAGCAGTTTATCGGGGACAGGGTACTATGGCTACACCTTC.

This clonotype was seen at least ten times. This chain connects TRBV20-1 to TRBJ2-1; 7 nucleotides agree with TRBD2. Germline V gives CDR1 DFQATT, CDR2 SNEGSKA (reference sequence). CDR3 length: 16 residues. The V gene end was trimmed by 1 base and the J gene end by 4 bases; junction bases not matched to a gene: 10. CDR3 protein: CSARVVRTSPYNEQFF. The CDR3 nucleotides are TGCAGTGCTAGAGTAGTGAGGACTAGTCCTTACAATGAGCAGTTCTTC.

V is TRBV6-1 and J is TRBJ2-7, with D perhaps matching TRBD1 (7 bases). V was cut by 1 base and J by 7 bases, with 23 bases left in between. The CDR3 consists of 17 residues. Germline values: CDR1 MNHNS, CDR2 SASEGT. CDR3 amino acids: CASSEVVRGRRLVEQYF. The CDR3 DNA follows: TGTGCCAGCAGTGAAGTGGTCAGGGGGAGGAGGTTGGTTGAGCAGTACTTC.

Ten or more counts support this clonotype. DNA of the CDR3: TGTGCCACCAGTGACCGGGGACTAGCGGGAGGCGAGACCCAGTACTTC. The encoded protein is CATSDRGLAGGETQYF. The genes are TRBV24-1 and TRBJ2-5, with 15 nucleotides matching TRBD2. The CDR3 covers 16 residues. Germline lookup yields CDR1 KGHDR and CDR2 SFDVKD. The J segment lost 5 bases and the V segment lost 4 bases, leaving 4 bases of the junction unmatched.

Turning to this clonotype: Given a much more abundant clone one base away, this may be a read error. The chain uses TRBV27 and TRBJ1-1, with D possibly matching TRBD1 (5 bases). CDR3 length: 14 residues. Looked up from germline, CDR1 is MNHEY and CDR2 is SMNVEV (reference sequence). The CDR3 region is CASSFGRVGTESFF. DNA for the CDR3: TGTGCCAGCAGTTTCGGCAGGGTTGGGACTGAATCTTTCTTT.

This clonotype was recorded many times. The chain has TRBV11-2 and TRBJ2-7; D possibly corresponds to TRBD2 (5 bases). Between the trimmed V and J ends, which lost 1 base and 4 bases, there was a span of 11 bases. The length of the CDR3 is 14 residues. Germline V CDR1 and CDR2: SGHAT, FQNNGV. Here the CDR3 reads CASSLGGMGYEQYF. The DNA of the CDR3 is TGTGCCAGCAGCTTAGGAGGGATGGGGTACGAGCAGTACTTC.

This clonotype was counted at least ten times. The chain is built from TRBV6-2 or TRBV6-3 and TRBJ1-3; maybe TRBD1 (6 bases). In germline, CDR1 is MNHEY, CDR2 SVGEGT. V was shortened by 1 base and J by 3 bases, with 16 bases between the two germline ends. CDR3 size: 17 residues. The CDR3 sequence: CASSYFGIGQSGNTIYF. The CDR3 DNA reads TGTGCCAGCAGTTACTTCGGGATCGGACAGAGTGGAAACACCATATATTTT.

The V gene is TRBV11-2, the J gene TRBJ2-5, with TRBD2 as a possible D gene (5 bases). Trimming took off 0 bases at V and 4 bases at J, with 9 bases between the two ends. Germline CDR1 and CDR2: SGHAT and FQNNGV. The CDR3 has 14 residues. CDR3 sequence reads: CASSLDPGSETQYF. The CDR3 DNA reads as TGTGCCAGCAGCTTAGATCCGGGGTCAGAGACCCAGTACTTC.

The table lists this clonotype with many counts. The chain carries TRBV5-1 and TRBJ2-2; D is perhaps TRBD2 (6 bases). The CDR3 loop spans 15 amino acids. The V gene lost 3 bases and the J gene lost 6 bases, with 15 bases spanning the gap. The germline gives CDR1 SGHRS, CDR2 YFSETQ. The CDR3 loop reads CASSWDSRGAGELFF. The CDR3 DNA reads TGCGCCAGCAGCTGGGACTCCCGAGGCGCCGGGGAGCTGTTTTTT.

In its sample, this clonotype was seen many times. The chain is built from TRBV7-2 and TRBJ1-1; D gene ambiguous. V dropped 2 bases and J dropped 1 base, with 17 bases sitting between them. The V gene's germline CDR1 is SGHTA and CDR2 FQGNSA. The CDR3 spans 17 residues. For the CDR3, the DNA is TGTGCCAGCAGCTTACAGCCACCGCGTGGAGGGAACACTGAAGCTTTCTTT. This encodes CASSLQPPRGGNTEAFF.

The chain couples TRBV29-1 to TRBJ2-7, with D possibly TRBD1 on 6 matching bases. The germline V and J ends were trimmed by 3 bases and 0 bases, with 12 bases remaining between them. The CDR3 has 14 residues. Germline assignment: CDR1 SQVTM and CDR2 ANQGSEA. The CDR3 bases are TGCAGCGTTGATCGGGCAGGGGCCTCCTACGAGCAGTACTTC. Its translation: CSVDRAGASYEQYF.

As for this clonotype: One end of the junction fails to match germline, which may point to a read error. The J gene is TRBJ2-3, the V gene TRBV27; D uncertain. CDR1 and CDR2 from the germline V gene are MNHEY and SMNVEV (reference sequence). The CDR3 extends over 17 amino acids. The chain's CDR3 is CVSSLDGPVRPTDTQYF. The CDR3 DNA reads as TGTGTCAGCAGTCTGGACGGCCCCGTACGACCTACAGATACGCAGTATTTT.

This clonotype was observed a few times. The V and J genes are TRBV9 and TRBJ1-1, with 7 bases lining up with TRBD1. This CDR3 spans 16 amino acids. CDR1 is SGDLS, CDR2 YYNGEE, per germline. The J segment lost 0 bases and the V segment lost 0 bases, leaving 5 bases of the junction unmatched. For the CDR3, the DNA is TGTGCCAGCAGCGTAGGAACAGGGGTTATGAACACTGAAGCTTTCTTT. This encodes CASSVGTGVMNTEAFF.

This clonotype was counted at least ten times. The genes are TRBV5-5 and TRBJ2-2; D is ambiguous. Germline-derived CDR1 and CDR2 are SGHKS and YYEKEE (reference sequence). The CDR3 length is 14 residues. V was clipped by 0 bases and J by 4 bases, with 7 bases between them. DNA of the CDR3: TGTGCCAGCAGCTTGGCCAAGGTCACCGGGGAGCTGTTTTTT. This codes for CASSLAKVTGELFF.

Worth noting for this clonotype: A much larger clone differs by one base, so this may be a read error. The DNA for the CDR3 is TGTGCCATCAGTCAGTCAGGGGGAGGCGAGCAGTACTTC. Amino acids: CAISQSGGGEQYF. The chain uses TRBV10-3 and TRBJ2-7, with D possibly TRBD1 on 7 matching bases. Germline V gives CDR1 ENHRY, CDR2 SYGVKD. CDR3 length: 13 amino acids.

This clonotype was counted many times. The gene calls are TRBV7-2 and TRBJ1-2, with D maybe TRBD1 (5 bases). Germline loops: CDR1 SGHTA, CDR2 FQGNSA. Trimming removed 3 bases from V and 1 base from J, with 15 bases in between. This CDR3 has 16 amino acids. The CDR3 DNA follows: TGTGCCAGCAGCTTGTTTAGACAGCCCATTAACTATGGCTACACCTTC. As protein: CASSLFRQPINYGYTF.

At least ten counts were recorded for this clonotype. The chain carries TRBV27 and TRBJ1-6; D is possibly TRBD1 (6 bases). V dropped 5 bases and J dropped 7 bases, with 15 bases sitting between them. The CDR3 runs 15 residues. Germline V CDR1 and CDR2: MNHEY, SMNVEV (reference sequence). CDR3 nucleotide sequence: TGTGCCAGCAGTCCCAGGGGACGGGAGAATTCACCCCTCCACTTT. Residues: CASSPRGRENSPLHF.

The V gene is TRBV2, the J gene TRBJ1-1, with TRBD1 as a possible D gene (6 bases). The CDR3 is 14 residues long. Trimming removed 6 bases from V and 0 bases from J, with 11 bases in between. Per germline, CDR1 SNHLY and CDR2 FYNNEI. The CDR3 nucleotides read TGTGCCAGCAGATTAGACAGGATGAACACTGAAGCTTTCTTT. As protein: CASRLDRMNTEAFF.

Points on this clonotype: It may be a read error: a sequence one base away is much more abundant. The V gene is TRBV15, the J gene TRBJ1-1; TRBD1 might be the D (5 bases). The germline gives CDR1 LNHNV, CDR2 YYDKDF (reference sequence). Trimming took off 2 bases at V and 1 base at J, with 14 bases between the two ends. This CDR3 is built from 16 residues. CDR3 residues: CATSRFPGRGNTEAFF. The CDR3 DNA reads as TGTGCCACCAGCAGATTCCCGGGACGGGGGAACACTGAAGCTTTCTTT. Based on the CDR3 plus reference TRBV15 and TRBJ1-1, the full variable domain is DAMVIQNPRYQVTQFGKPVTLSCSQTLNHNVMYWYQQKSSQAPKLLFHYYDKDFNNEADTPDNFQSRRPNTSFCFLDIRSPGLGDTAMYLCATSRFPGRGNTEAFFGQGTRLTVV.

Only a few counts were recorded for this clonotype. The chain is built from TRBV6-2 or TRBV6-3 and TRBJ1-5, with a possible D match to TRBD1 (6 bases). The CDR3 is 16 residues long. Germline CDR1 MNHEY, CDR2 SVGEGT. V was cut by 4 bases and J by 0 bases, with 13 bases left in between. The CDR3 protein is CASSFSGDHSNQPQHF. The CDR3 DNA reads TGTGCCAGCAGTTTTTCAGGGGACCATAGCAATCAGCCCCAGCATTTT.

At least ten counts were recorded for this clonotype. The chain has TRBV5-1 and TRBJ1-1; no definite D call. In germline, CDR1 is SGHRS, CDR2 YFSETQ. The CDR3 has 13 amino acids. Trimming stripped 2 bases from V and 0 bases from J, with 5 bases between. The CDR3 loop is CASSFNMNTEAFF. CDR3 in DNA: TGCGCCAGCAGCTTCAACATGAACACTGAAGCTTTCTTT.

To note about this clonotype: One base away lies a much larger clone, so this may be a sequencing read error. V gene TRBV5-1 combines with J gene TRBJ2-1, with no clear D. Germline CDR1 reads SGHRS; CDR2 reads YFSETQ. CDR3 length equals 11 residues. The CDR3: CASILVGEQFF. The CDR3, as DNA: TGCGCCAGCATCTTGGTAGGTGAGCAGTTCTTC.

In this sample, this clonotype turned up many times. The chain recombines TRBV12-3 or TRBV12-4 with TRBJ1-1; the match to TRBD1 covers 7 bases. V lost 3 bases and J lost 4; bases outside the gene matches: 8. This CDR3 region has 15 residues. CDR3 loop: CASSLVRGQGTEAFF. CDR3 sequence (DNA): TGTGCCAGCAGTTTGGTGAGGGGGCAGGGCACTGAAGCTTTCTTT.

The chain combines TRBV28 with TRBJ1-1; D not resolved. Germline assignment: CDR1 MDHEN and CDR2 SYDVKM. V shed 5 bases and J shed 6 bases, with 10 bases lying between them. This CDR3 is 12 amino acids long. The chain's CDR3 is CASSPYTPEAFF. DNA of the CDR3: TGTGCCAGCAGTCCCTATACCCCTGAAGCTTTCTTT.

This clonotype was seen ten or more times. V gene TRBV29-1 combines with J gene TRBJ2-5; D possibly matches TRBD1 or TRBD2 (5 bases each). CDR1 is SQVTM and CDR2 is ANQGSEA in the germline V gene. This CDR3 has 17 residues. Trimming left V 4 bases short and J 0 bases short, with 21 bases between. The chain's CDR3 is CSVGFRPGRINQETQYF. CDR3 DNA sequence: TGCAGCGTTGGATTTAGACCGGGACGGATTAACCAAGAGACCCAGTACTTC.